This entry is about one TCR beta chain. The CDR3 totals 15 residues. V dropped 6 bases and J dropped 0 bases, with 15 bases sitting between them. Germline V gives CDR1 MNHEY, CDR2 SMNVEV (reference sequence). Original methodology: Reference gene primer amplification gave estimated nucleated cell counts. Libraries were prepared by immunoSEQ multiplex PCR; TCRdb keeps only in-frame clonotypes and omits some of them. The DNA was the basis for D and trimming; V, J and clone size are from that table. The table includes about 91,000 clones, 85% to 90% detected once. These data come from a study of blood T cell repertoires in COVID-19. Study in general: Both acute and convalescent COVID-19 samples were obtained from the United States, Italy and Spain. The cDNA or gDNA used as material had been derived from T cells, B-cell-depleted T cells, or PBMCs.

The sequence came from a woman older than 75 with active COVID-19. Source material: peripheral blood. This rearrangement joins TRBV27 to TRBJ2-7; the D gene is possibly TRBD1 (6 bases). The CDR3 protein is CASSSLGAASYEQYF. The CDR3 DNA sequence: TGTGCCAGCAGCTCCCTGGGGGCAGCCTCCTACGAGCAGTACTTC.